This TCR beta chain was documented in a study of CD8+CD57+ T cells in acquired aplastic anemia. This clonotype was counted once. The antigen is unknown. Genomic DNA was employed as the template in profiling TCR beta VDJ and CDR3. MiXCR was run by TCRdb on the reads, yielding one entry per CDR3 protein. Of some 120,000 distinct CDR3 sequences listed, about 43% are singletons. In patients chosen for sequencing, flow cytometry had shown CD8+CD57+ cell expansion. Germline V gene sequence: CDR1 SNHLY, CDR2 FYNNEI. Trimming stripped 1 base from V and 6 bases from J, with 13 bases between. CDR3 length: 15 amino acids. Points from the study as a whole: Researchers report that twenty-nine CD8+ CDR3 sequences appeared in both patients and controls. Levels of CD8+ Simpson's diversity were not significantly distinct in patients versus controls.

The sequenced sample consisted of sorted CD4+, CD8+, or CD8+CD57+ T cells (not recorded which) from PBMCs. The chain carries TRBV2 and TRBJ1-5; a weak D match, TRBD1 (5 bases). The source is a human donor with aplastic anemia. This chain's CDR3 is CASSEEGREGQPQHF. The DNA for the CDR3 is TGTGCCAGCAGTGAAGAGGGCAGGGAAGGTCAGCCCCAGCATTTT.